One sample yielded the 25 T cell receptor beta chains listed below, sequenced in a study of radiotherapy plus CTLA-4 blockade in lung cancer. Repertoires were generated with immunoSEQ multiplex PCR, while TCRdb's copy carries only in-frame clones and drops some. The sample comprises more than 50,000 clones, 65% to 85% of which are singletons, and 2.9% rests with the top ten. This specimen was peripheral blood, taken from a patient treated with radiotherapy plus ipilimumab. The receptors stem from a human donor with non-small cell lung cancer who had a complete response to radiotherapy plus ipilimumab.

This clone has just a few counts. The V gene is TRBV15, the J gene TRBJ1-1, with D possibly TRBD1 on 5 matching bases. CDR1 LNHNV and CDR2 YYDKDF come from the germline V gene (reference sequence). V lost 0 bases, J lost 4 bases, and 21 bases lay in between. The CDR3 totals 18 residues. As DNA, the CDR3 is TGTGCCACCAGCAGAGATAGTTGGGGGGGGAGGCTGGGCACTGAAGCTTTCTTT. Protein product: CATSRDSWGGRLGTEAFF.

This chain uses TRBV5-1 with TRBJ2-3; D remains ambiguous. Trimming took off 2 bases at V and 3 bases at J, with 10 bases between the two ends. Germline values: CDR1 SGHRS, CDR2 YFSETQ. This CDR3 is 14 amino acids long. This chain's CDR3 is CASSLIPGTDTQYF. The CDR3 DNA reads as TGCGCCAGCAGCTTAATACCCGGGACAGATACGCAGTATTTT.

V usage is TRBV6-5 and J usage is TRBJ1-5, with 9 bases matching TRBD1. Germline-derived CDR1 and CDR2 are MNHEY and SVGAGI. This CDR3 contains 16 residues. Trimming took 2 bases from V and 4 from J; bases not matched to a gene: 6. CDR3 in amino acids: CASSYGGQGRNQPQHF. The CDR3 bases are TGTGCCAGCAGTTACGGGGGACAGGGTCGGAATCAGCCCCAGCATTTT.

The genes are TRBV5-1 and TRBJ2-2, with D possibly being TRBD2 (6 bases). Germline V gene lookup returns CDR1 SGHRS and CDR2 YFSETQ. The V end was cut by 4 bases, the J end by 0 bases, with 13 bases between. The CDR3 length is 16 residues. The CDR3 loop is CASSPGVSSNTGELFF. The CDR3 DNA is TGCGCCAGCAGCCCGGGGGTTTCCTCGAACACCGGGGAGCTGTTTTTT.

This chain's CDR3 is CASRGDRGPNEQYF. DNA of the CDR3: TGTGCCAGCAGAGGAGACAGGGGTCCCAACGAGCAGTACTTC. The chain carries TRBV7-9 and TRBJ2-7, with 8 bases matching TRBD1. This CDR3 has 14 residues. From germline, CDR1 is SEHNR and CDR2 FQNEAQ (reference sequence). The ends lost 6 bases at V and 5 bases at J; junction bases unmatched: 9. The variable domain in full, with the rest retrieved from reference TRBV7-9 and TRBJ2-7, is DTGVSQNPRHKITKRGQNVTFRCDPISEHNRLYWYRQTLGQGPEFLTYFQNEAQLEKSRLLSDRFSAERPKGSFSTLEIQRTEQGDSAMYLCASRGDRGPNEQYFGPGTRLTVT.

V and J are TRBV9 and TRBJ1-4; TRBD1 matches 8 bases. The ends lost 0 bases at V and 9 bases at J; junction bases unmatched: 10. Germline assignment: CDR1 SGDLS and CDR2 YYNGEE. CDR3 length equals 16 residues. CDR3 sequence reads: CASSVGPGQGAQKLFF. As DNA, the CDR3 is TGTGCCAGCAGCGTAGGGCCCGGGCAGGGGGCACAAAAACTGTTTTTT. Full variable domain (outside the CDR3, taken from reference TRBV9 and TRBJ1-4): DSGVTQTPKHLITATGQRVTLRCSPRSGDLSVYWYQQSLDQGLQFLIQYYNGEERAKGNILERFSAQQFPDLHSELNLSSLELGDSALYFCASSVGPGQGAQKLFFGSGTQLSVL.

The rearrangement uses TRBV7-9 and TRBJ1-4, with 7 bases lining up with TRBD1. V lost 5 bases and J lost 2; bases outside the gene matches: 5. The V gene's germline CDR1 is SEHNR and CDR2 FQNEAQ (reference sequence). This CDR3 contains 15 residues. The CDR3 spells CASSTYRGTNEKLFF. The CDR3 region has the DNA TGTGCCAGCAGCACCTACAGGGGTACTAATGAAAAACTGTTTTTT.

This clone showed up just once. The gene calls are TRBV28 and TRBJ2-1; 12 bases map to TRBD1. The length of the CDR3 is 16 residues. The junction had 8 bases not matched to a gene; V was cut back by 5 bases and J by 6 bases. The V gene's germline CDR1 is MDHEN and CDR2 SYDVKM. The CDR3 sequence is CASSPWTGQGANEQFF. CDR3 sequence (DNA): TGTGCCAGCAGTCCCTGGACGGGACAGGGGGCCAATGAGCAGTTCTTC.

CDR3 DNA sequence: TGTGCCAGCAGCGGAGGACTAGCGGGGGGGGTCCATGAGCAGTTCTTC. As protein: CASSGGLAGGVHEQFF. The chain joins TRBV7-2 to TRBJ2-1; TRBD2 matches 15 bases. The germline V gene encodes CDR1 SGHTA and CDR2 FQGNSA. This CDR3 spans 16 amino acids. Germline trimming cut 5 bases from V and 8 bases from J; bases unmatched to any gene: 7.

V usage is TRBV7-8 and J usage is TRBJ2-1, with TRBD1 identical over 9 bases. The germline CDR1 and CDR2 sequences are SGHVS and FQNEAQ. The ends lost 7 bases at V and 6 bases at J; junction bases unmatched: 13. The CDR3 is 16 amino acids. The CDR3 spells CASKPGQGVFFNEQFF. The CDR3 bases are TGTGCCAGCAAGCCGGGACAGGGCGTGTTCTTCAATGAGCAGTTCTTC.

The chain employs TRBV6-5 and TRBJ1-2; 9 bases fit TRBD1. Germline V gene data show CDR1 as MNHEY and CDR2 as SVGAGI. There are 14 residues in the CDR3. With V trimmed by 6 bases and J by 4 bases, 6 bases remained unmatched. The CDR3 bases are TGTGCCAGCAGCTCACAGGGGGCGGGCTATGGCTACACCTTC. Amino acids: CASSSQGAGYGYTF.

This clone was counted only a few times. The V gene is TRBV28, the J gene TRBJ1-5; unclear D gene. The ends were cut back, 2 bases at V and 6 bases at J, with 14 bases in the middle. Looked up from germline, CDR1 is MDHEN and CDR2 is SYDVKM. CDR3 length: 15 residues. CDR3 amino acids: CASSLGTRRGQPQHF. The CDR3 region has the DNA TGTGCCAGCAGTTTAGGTACCCGTCGGGGTCAGCCCCAGCATTTT.

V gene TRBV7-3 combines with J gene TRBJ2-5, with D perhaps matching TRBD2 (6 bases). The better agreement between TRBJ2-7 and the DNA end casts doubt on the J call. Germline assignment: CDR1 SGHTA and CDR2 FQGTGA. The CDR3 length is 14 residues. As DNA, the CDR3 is TGTGCCAGCAGCTTAAACGGGGGAACTTACGAGCAGTACTTC. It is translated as CASSLNGGTYEQYF.

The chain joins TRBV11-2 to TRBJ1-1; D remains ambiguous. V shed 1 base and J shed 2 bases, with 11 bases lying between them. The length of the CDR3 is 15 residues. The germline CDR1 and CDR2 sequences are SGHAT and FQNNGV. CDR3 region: CASSLAGATNTEAFF. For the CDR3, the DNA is TGTGCCAGCAGCTTAGCAGGTGCCACCAACACTGAAGCTTTCTTT.

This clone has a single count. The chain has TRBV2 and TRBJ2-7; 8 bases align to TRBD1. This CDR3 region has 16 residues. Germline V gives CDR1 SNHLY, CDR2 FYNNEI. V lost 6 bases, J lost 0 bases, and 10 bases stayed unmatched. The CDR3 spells CASRGQGALSSYEQYF. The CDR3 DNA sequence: TGTGCCAGCAGGGGGCAGGGGGCCCTTTCCTCCTACGAGCAGTACTTC. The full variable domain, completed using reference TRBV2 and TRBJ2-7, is EPEVTQTPSHQVTQMGQEVILRCVPISNHLYFYWYRQILGQKVEFLVSFYNNEISEKSEIFDDQFSVERPDGSNFTLKIRSTKLEDSAMYFCASRGQGALSSYEQYFGPGTRLTVT.

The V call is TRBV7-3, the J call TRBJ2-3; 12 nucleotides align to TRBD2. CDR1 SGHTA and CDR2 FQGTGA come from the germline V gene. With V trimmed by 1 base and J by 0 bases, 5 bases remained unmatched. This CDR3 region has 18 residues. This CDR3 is CASSLIGTSGSSTDTQYF. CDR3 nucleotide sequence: TGTGCCAGCAGCTTAATCGGGACTAGCGGGTCTAGCACAGATACGCAGTATTTT.

This CDR3 reads CASSGDGGIYGYTF. The CDR3 DNA sequence: TGCGCCAGCAGCGGAGACGGCGGGATCTATGGCTACACCTTC. The V gene is TRBV5-1, the J gene TRBJ1-2, with D uncertain. Trimming left V 4 bases short and J 4 bases short, with 14 bases between. CDR1 and CDR2 (germline): SGHRS, YFSETQ. This CDR3 contains 14 residues.

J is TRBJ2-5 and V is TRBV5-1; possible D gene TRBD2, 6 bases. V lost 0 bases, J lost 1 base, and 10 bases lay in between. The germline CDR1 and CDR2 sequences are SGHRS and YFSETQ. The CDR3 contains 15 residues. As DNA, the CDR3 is TGCGCCAGCAGCTTGGGGCGGGGTTTCCAAGAGACCCAGTACTTC. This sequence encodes CASSLGRGFQETQYF. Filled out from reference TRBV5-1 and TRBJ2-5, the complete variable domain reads KAGVTQTPRYLIKTRGQQVTLSCSPISGHRSVSWYQQTPGQGLQFLFEYFSETQRNKGNFPGRFSGRQFSNSRSEMNVSTLELGDSALYLCASSLGRGFQETQYFGPGTRLLVL.

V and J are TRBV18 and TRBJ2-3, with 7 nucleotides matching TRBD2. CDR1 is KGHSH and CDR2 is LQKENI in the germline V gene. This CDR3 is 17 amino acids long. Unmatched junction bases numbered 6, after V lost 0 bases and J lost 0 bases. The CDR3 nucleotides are TGTGCCAGCTCACCACCGGTTCTAGCGGTCAGCACAGATACGCAGTATTTT. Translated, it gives CASSPPVLAVSTDTQYF.

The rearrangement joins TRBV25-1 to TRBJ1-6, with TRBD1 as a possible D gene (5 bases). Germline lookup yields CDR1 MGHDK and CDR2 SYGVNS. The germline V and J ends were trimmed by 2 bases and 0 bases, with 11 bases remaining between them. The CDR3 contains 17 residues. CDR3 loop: CASSEKGRVSYNSPLHF. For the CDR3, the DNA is TGTGCCAGCAGTGAAAAGGGCAGGGTCTCCTATAATTCACCCCTCCACTTT. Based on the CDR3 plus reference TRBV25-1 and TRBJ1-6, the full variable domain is EADIYQTPRYLVIGTGKKITLECSQTMGHDKMYWYQQDPGMELHLIHYSYGVNSTEKGDLSSESTVSRIRTEHFPLTLESARPSHTSQYLCASSEKGRVSYNSPLHFGNGTRLTVT.

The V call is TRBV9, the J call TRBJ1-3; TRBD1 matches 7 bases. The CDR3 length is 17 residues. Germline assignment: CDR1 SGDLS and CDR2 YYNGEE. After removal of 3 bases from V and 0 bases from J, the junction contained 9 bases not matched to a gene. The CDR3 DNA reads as TGTGCCAGCAGCGGGCGGGACAGCACAGGCTCTGGAAACACCATATATTTT. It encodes CASSGRDSTGSGNTIYF.

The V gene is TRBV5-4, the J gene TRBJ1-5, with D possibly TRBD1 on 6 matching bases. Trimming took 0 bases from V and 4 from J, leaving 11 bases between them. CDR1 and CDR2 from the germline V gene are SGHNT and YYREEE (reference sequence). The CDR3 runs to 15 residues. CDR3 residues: CASSLGGQKNQPQHF. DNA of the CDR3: TGTGCCAGCAGCTTGGGAGGACAGAAAAATCAGCCCCAGCATTTT.

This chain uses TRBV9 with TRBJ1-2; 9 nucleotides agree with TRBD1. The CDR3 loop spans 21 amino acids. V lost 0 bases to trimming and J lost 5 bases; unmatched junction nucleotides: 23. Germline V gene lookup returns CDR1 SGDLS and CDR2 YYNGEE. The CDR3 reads CASSVGAGGRTGDARRYGYTF. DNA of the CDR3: TGTGCCAGCAGCGTAGGGGCCGGGGGTCGGACAGGGGACGCTAGACGGTATGGCTACACCTTC.

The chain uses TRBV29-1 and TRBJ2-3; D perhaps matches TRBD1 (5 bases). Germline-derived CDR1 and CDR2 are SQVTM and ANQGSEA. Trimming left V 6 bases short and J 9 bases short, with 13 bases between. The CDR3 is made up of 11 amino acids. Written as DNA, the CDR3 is TGCAGCGTCGGGTCAGGGATAACGCAGTATTTT. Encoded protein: CSVGSGITQYF.

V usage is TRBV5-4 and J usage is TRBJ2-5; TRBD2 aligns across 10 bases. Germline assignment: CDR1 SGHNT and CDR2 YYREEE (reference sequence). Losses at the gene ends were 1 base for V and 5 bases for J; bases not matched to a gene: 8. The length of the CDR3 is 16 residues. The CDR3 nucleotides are TGTGCCAGCAGCTTGTCCCTAGCGGGAGTTCGGGAGACCCAGTACTTC. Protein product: CASSLSLAGVRETQYF.